Listed here are 16 T cell receptor beta chains from one sample, sequenced in a study of blood T cell repertoires in COVID-19. Profiling relied on immunoSEQ multiplex PCR, and the TCRdb table lists in-frame clones only, not all of them. The top ten clones hold roughly a sixth of a sample with 60,000 to 90,000 clones, 86% of them seen once. What was sequenced was peripheral blood. All receptors derive from a human donor in a cohort sampled during active COVID-19.

This chain joins TRBV7-3 and TRBJ2-7; TRBD2 is a possible D gene (6 bases). Trimming left V 0 bases short and J 5 bases short, with 14 bases between. The germline V gene has CDR1 SGHTA and CDR2 FQGTGA. CDR3 length equals 15 residues. The CDR3, as DNA: TGTGCCAGCAGCTTAACAGGAGGGTTGGGCAACGAGCAGTACTTC. The encoded protein is CASSLTGGLGNEQYF.

The V gene is TRBV19, the J gene TRBJ1-5; 12 bases are a match to TRBD1. The CDR3 is 14 residues long. The germline V gene has CDR1 LNHDA and CDR2 SQIVND (reference sequence). The J segment lost 7 bases and the V segment lost 7 bases, leaving 5 bases of the junction unmatched. This CDR3 reads CASKGQGARQPQHF. Here the CDR3 DNA reads TGTGCCAGTAAGGGACAGGGGGCCCGGCAGCCCCAGCATTTT.

The chain uses TRBV28 and TRBJ1-5; 9 positions agree with TRBD1. The length of the CDR3 is 15 residues. The V segment lost 4 bases and the J segment 5 bases; nucleotides outside the gene matches: 6. The V gene's germline CDR1 is MDHEN and CDR2 SYDVKM. The CDR3, as DNA: TGTGCCAGCAGTTCAGGACAGGGGAGGGATCAGCCCCAGCATTTT. It yields the protein CASSSGQGRDQPQHF.

The rearrangement links TRBV19 to TRBJ2-1, with D possibly being TRBD2 (6 bases). Per germline, CDR1 LNHDA and CDR2 SQIVND (reference sequence). The CDR3 extends over 11 amino acids. The V end was cut by 8 bases, the J end by 6 bases, with 8 bases between. CDR3 DNA: TGTGCCAGTTCGGGGGTCAATGAGCAGTTCTTC. This sequence encodes CASSGVNEQFF.

The chain is built from TRBV7-2 and TRBJ1-6; TRBD1 matches 9 bases. Losses at the gene ends were 4 bases for V and 10 bases for J; bases not matched to a gene: 8. CDR3 size: 15 residues. Germline loops: CDR1 SGHTA, CDR2 FQGNSA. The CDR3 nucleotides are TGTGCCAGCAGCTCTCGACAGGGGGAGGTCTCACCCCTCCACTTT. Amino acid sequence: CASSSRQGEVSPLHF.

V and J are TRBV18 and TRBJ2-5, with D possibly TRBD1 on 6 matching bases. The CDR3 runs 15 residues. Germline V gene sequence: CDR1 KGHSH, CDR2 LQKENI. The V end lost 2 bases, the J end lost 1 base, and 11 bases lay between the germline ends. As DNA, the CDR3 is TGTGCCAGCTCACCAGAGACAGGTGGCCAAGAGACCCAGTACTTC. Residues: CASSPETGGQETQYF.

The chain employs TRBV7-2 and TRBJ2-3; 8 bases match TRBD2. CDR1 is SGHTA, CDR2 FQGNSA, per germline. This CDR3 is built from 16 residues. Trimming took 0 bases from V and 4 from J; bases not matched to a gene: 6. The chain's CDR3 is CASSLAPAGDADTQYF. CDR3 coding DNA: TGTGCCAGCAGCTTAGCCCCAGCGGGGGACGCAGATACGCAGTATTTT. Full variable domain (remainder filled in from reference TRBV7-2 and TRBJ2-3): GAGVSQSPSNKVTEKGKDVELRCDPISGHTALYWYRQSLGQGLEFLIYFQGNSAPDKSGLPSDRFSAERTGGSVSTLTIQRTQQEDSAVYLCASSLAPAGDADTQYFGPGTRLTVL.

The V and J genes are TRBV6-2 or TRBV6-3 and TRBJ1-1; D may be TRBD1 (6 bases). The V end was cut by 2 bases, the J end by 0 bases, with 10 bases between. Germline V gives CDR1 MNHEY, CDR2 SVGEGT. This CDR3 spans 15 amino acids. CDR3: CASSYLRGLNTEAFF. In nucleotides, the CDR3 is TGTGCCAGCAGTTACCTCAGGGGCCTGAACACTGAAGCTTTCTTT.

The chain is built from TRBV19 and TRBJ1-6; D might be TRBD1 (5 bases). The CDR3 has 15 residues. The V gene lost 6 bases and the J gene lost 10 bases, with 19 bases spanning the gap. From germline, CDR1 is LNHDA and CDR2 SQIVND (reference sequence). CDR3 in amino acids: CASSLGGDSESPLHF. The CDR3 DNA reads TGTGCCAGTAGCCTGGGAGGGGATTCGGAATCACCCCTCCACTTT.

J is TRBJ1-3 and V is TRBV27; D not certain. The CDR3 is 18 residues long. Germline CDR1 and CDR2: MNHEY and SMNVEV (reference sequence). Trimming removed 2 bases from V and 0 bases from J, with 17 bases in between. CDR3 residues: CASSLNSAGPNSGNTIYF. The DNA of the CDR3 is TGTGCCAGCAGTTTAAACTCTGCAGGCCCTAACTCTGGAAACACCATATATTTT.

J is TRBJ2-5 and V is TRBV4-1; 11 bases are shared with TRBD2. The CDR3 has 18 residues. The J segment lost 2 bases and the V segment lost 4 bases, leaving 12 bases of the junction unmatched. From germline, CDR1 is MGHRA and CDR2 YSYEKL. CDR3 amino acids: CASSPQNFLAGGQETQYF. CDR3 DNA sequence: TGCGCCAGCAGCCCACAAAACTTCCTAGCGGGAGGTCAAGAGACCCAGTACTTC.

The chain uses TRBV18 and TRBJ1-5; 7 nucleotides align to TRBD1. Trimming removed 3 bases from V and 1 base from J; junction bases left unmatched: 9. This CDR3 has 17 residues. The germline V gene encodes CDR1 KGHSH and CDR2 LQKENI. The CDR3 nucleotides read TGTGCCAGCTCACCCCGACTATTGACAGGGAGCAATCAGCCCCAGCATTTT. Residues: CASSPRLLTGSNQPQHF.

This chain uses TRBV28 with TRBJ2-3, with 10 bases lining up with TRBD2. The CDR3 extends over 15 amino acids. Germline V gene sequence: CDR1 MDHEN, CDR2 SYDVKM. J lost 4 bases, V lost 3 bases, and 4 bases had no gene match. The CDR3 loop is CASSFASGGADTQYF. CDR3 coding DNA: TGTGCCAGCAGTTTCGCTAGCGGGGGTGCAGATACGCAGTATTTT.

This sequence joins TRBV27 and TRBJ1-2; no firm D call. Trimming cost V 5 bases and J 1 base, with 8 bases left between them. The germline V gene encodes CDR1 MNHEY and CDR2 SMNVEV (reference sequence). The length of the CDR3 is 13 residues. The CDR3 sequence: CASSTSSNYGYTF. In DNA, the CDR3 is TGTGCCAGCAGTACTAGTAGTAACTATGGCTACACCTTC.

CDR3 bases: TGTGCCAGCAGGGGCGGGAGCGGTGGAAACACCATATATTTT. The encoded protein is CASRGGSGGNTIYF. V and J are TRBV9 and TRBJ1-3; D is unresolved. Germline CDR1 SGDLS, CDR2 YYNGEE. The length of the CDR3 is 14 residues. V dropped 5 bases and J dropped 3 bases, with 12 bases sitting between them.

V gene TRBV11-3 combines with J gene TRBJ2-3; a possible D gene is TRBD1 (7 bases). The CDR3 runs to 14 residues. Trimming pared 5 bases from V and 2 bases from J, leaving 11 bases between. Germline assignment: CDR1 SGHNT and CDR2 YENEEA. The CDR3 spells CASSAGGPTDTQYF. The CDR3 DNA reads TGTGCCAGCAGCGCAGGGGGGCCCACAGATACGCAGTATTTT.